The 26 T cell receptor beta chains presented below share a single source sample, sequenced in a study of blood T cell repertoires in COVID-19. Measured with immunoSEQ multiplex PCR; TCRdb has only the in-frame clones, and not every one. The data hold about 100,000 clones, with more than 85% observed a single time. The sequenced material came from peripheral blood. These receptors came from a man in his fifties or sixties with active or convalescent COVID-19.

The chain carries TRBV11-2 and TRBJ2-1; a possible D gene is TRBD2 (5 bases). The ends were cut back, 1 base at V and 9 bases at J, with 7 bases in the middle. This CDR3 is built from 12 residues. Per germline, CDR1 SGHAT and CDR2 FQNNGV. In DNA, the CDR3 is TGTGCCAGCAGCTTAGCCCTAGCTGAGCAGTTCTTC. It specifies CASSLALAEQFF.

V usage is TRBV18 and J usage is TRBJ2-1, with 14 nucleotides matching TRBD2. Per the germline V gene, CDR1 is KGHSH and CDR2 is LQKENI. CDR3 size: 17 residues. V lost 4 bases, J lost 10 bases, and 12 bases stayed unmatched. CDR3 protein: CASSRNTGTSGGGEQFF. CDR3 nucleotide sequence: TGTGCCAGCTCACGAAATACCGGGACTAGCGGGGGCGGGGAGCAGTTCTTC.

This chain joins TRBV24-1 and TRBJ2-2, with 9 bases that match TRBD1. Looked up from germline, CDR1 is KGHDR and CDR2 is SFDVKD. This CDR3 region has 12 residues. After removal of 2 bases from V and 15 bases from J, the junction contained 3 bases not matched to a gene. CDR3 nucleotides: TGTGCCACCAGTGATTCAGACAGGGGGTTGTTTTTT. It yields the protein CATSDSDRGLFF.

The chain links TRBV9 to TRBJ2-2; D is ambiguous. The V gene lost 4 bases and the J gene lost 4 bases, with 5 bases spanning the gap. Germline assignment: CDR1 SGDLS and CDR2 YYNGEE. The CDR3 covers 12 residues. CDR3 DNA sequence: TGTGCCAGCAGCCGAGTCACCGGGGAGCTGTTTTTT. Protein product: CASSRVTGELFF.

The chain uses TRBV9 and TRBJ2-3; TRBD2 aligns across 14 bases. Germline CDR1 and CDR2: SGDLS and YYNGEE. The CDR3 totals 16 residues. V lost 3 bases to trimming and J lost 3 bases; unmatched junction nucleotides: 3. CDR3 protein: CASSAGTSGGTDTQYF. The CDR3 region has the DNA TGTGCCAGCAGCGCCGGGACTAGCGGGGGAACAGATACGCAGTATTTT.

In DNA, the CDR3 is TGTGCCAGCAGCCCATGGACACAAGCAGGCACTGAAGCTTTCTTT. Encoded protein: CASSPWTQAGTEAFF. The J gene is TRBJ1-1, the V gene TRBV7-9; D might be TRBD1 (5 bases). V lost 5 bases and J 4 bases, leaving 17 bases between the germline ends. Germline-derived CDR1 and CDR2 are SEHNR and FQNEAQ (reference sequence). The CDR3 is made up of 15 amino acids.

V is TRBV30 and J is TRBJ2-1; the D gene is possibly TRBD2 (5 bases). Trimming pared 0 bases from V and 5 bases from J, leaving 8 bases between. The CDR3 runs 13 residues. Germline V gives CDR1 GTSNPN, CDR2 SVGIG (reference sequence). CDR3 protein: CAWSVGSDNEQFF. The CDR3 DNA sequence: TGTGCCTGGAGTGTAGGGAGTGACAATGAGCAGTTCTTC.

The rearrangement links TRBV6-5 to TRBJ2-5; tentatively, D is TRBD1 (5 bases). Germline V gene lookup returns CDR1 MNHEY and CDR2 SVGAGI. This CDR3 region has 15 residues. Trimming pared 0 bases from V and 5 bases from J, leaving 13 bases between. Written as DNA, the CDR3 is TGTGCCAGCAGTTACTCGGGTCAGGGTGGGGAGACCCAGTACTTC. It codes for CASSYSGQGGETQYF.

CDR3 amino acids: CASSQSSVHEQYF. CDR3 nucleotides: TGCGCCAGCAGCCAATCCTCAGTACACGAGCAGTACTTC. The genes are TRBV4-1 and TRBJ2-7, with D unresolved. CDR1 and CDR2 from the germline V gene are MGHRA and YSYEKL. V dropped 2 bases and J dropped 5 bases, with 10 bases sitting between them. This CDR3 contains 13 residues.

The V and J genes are TRBV30 and TRBJ1-6, with 12 bases aligning to TRBD1. The V and J ends lost 3 bases and 10 bases, in that order; junction bases with no gene match: 7. Germline loops: CDR1 GTSNPN, CDR2 SVGIG (reference sequence). This CDR3 contains 15 residues. CDR3 region: CAWSPGQGAHSPLHF. The CDR3 bases are TGTGCCTGGAGCCCGGGACAGGGGGCCCACTCACCCCTCCACTTT.

This chain links TRBV2 with TRBJ1-1; 10 bases map to TRBD1. V gave up 3 bases and J gave up 7 bases; unmatched junction bases: 8. The V gene's germline CDR1 is SNHLY and CDR2 FYNNEI. This CDR3 has 15 amino acids. The CDR3: CASSERQGALGEAFF. CDR3 coding DNA: TGTGCCAGCAGTGAGAGACAGGGGGCCCTTGGTGAAGCTTTCTTT.

This rearrangement joins TRBV29-1 to TRBJ1-1, with D possibly TRBD1 on 5 matching bases. This CDR3 comprises 12 residues. Germline V lookup: CDR1 SQVTM, CDR2 ANQGSEA. V lost 3 bases, J lost 7 bases, and 12 bases lay in between. Written as DNA, the CDR3 is TGCAGCGTTGAGAAGGGGTCAATTGAAGCTTTCTTT. This encodes CSVEKGSIEAFF.

The V and J genes are TRBV5-4 and TRBJ2-3, with D unresolved. CDR1 and CDR2 (germline): SGHNT, YYREEE (reference sequence). With 0 bases removed from V and 6 bases from J, the gap between germline ends came to 8 bases. The CDR3 is made up of 13 amino acids. The CDR3 nucleotides read TGTGCCAGCAGCTTGGTGGAGACGGATACGCAGTATTTT. Protein: CASSLVETDTQYF. Together with reference TRBV5-4 and TRBJ2-3, the CDR3 gives the full variable domain: ETGVTQSPTHLIKTRGQQVTLRCSSQSGHNTVSWYQQALGQGPQFIFQYYREEENGRGNFPPRFSGLQFPNYSSELNVNALELDDSALYLCASSLVETDTQYFGPGTRLTVL.

The V and J genes are TRBV2 and TRBJ1-1; TRBD1 might be the D (6 bases). Germline values: CDR1 SNHLY, CDR2 FYNNEI. V lost 4 bases, J lost 6 bases, and 12 bases lay in between. There are 13 residues in the CDR3. The CDR3 DNA reads TGTGCCAGCAGTGGTCAGGGGCTGGCTGAAGCTTTCTTT. It specifies CASSGQGLAEAFF.

J is TRBJ1-6 and V is TRBV9; D may be TRBD1 (6 bases). The CDR3 totals 14 residues. V gave up 4 bases and J gave up 8 bases, with 13 bases separating them. Germline CDR1 SGDLS, CDR2 YYNGEE. This CDR3 reads CASSKGRGHSPLHF. CDR3 nucleotides: TGTGCCAGCAGCAAGGGCAGGGGCCATTCACCCCTCCACTTT.

The chain uses TRBV5-4 and TRBJ2-2; perhaps TRBD2 as D (5 bases). The CDR3 length is 15 residues. CDR1 is SGHNT and CDR2 is YYREEE in the germline V gene (reference sequence). V was pared by 4 bases and J by 3 bases, with 13 bases between. The CDR3 DNA sequence: TGTGCCAGCAGCCCCACTTGGGGAGACACCGGGGAGCTGTTTTTT. Translation: CASSPTWGDTGELFF.

Of note for this clone: This CDR3 is also generated by other DNA sequences in the sample. The gene calls are TRBV20-1 and TRBJ1-2; D is unclear. V lost 3 bases and J 7 bases, leaving 9 bases between the germline ends. The CDR3 consists of 11 residues. Germline CDR1 DFQATT, CDR2 SNEGSKA (reference sequence). The CDR3 spells CSARREGGYTF. CDR3 coding DNA: TGCAGTGCTAGGAGGGAGGGTGGCTACACCTTC.

The chain links TRBV28 to TRBJ1-4, with 7 bases that match TRBD1. Germline CDR1 reads MDHEN; CDR2 reads SYDVKM. The ends lost 8 bases at V and 8 bases at J; junction bases unmatched: 8. This CDR3 spans 13 amino acids. CDR3 nucleotides: TGTGCCAGCGTTGGGACAGCCGGGGAAAAACTGTTTTTT. Translated: CASVGTAGEKLFF.

The chain couples TRBV7-2 to TRBJ2-7, with TRBD2 matching over 7 bases. Germline V CDR1 and CDR2: SGHTA, FQGNSA. The V segment lost 5 bases and the J segment 1 base; nucleotides outside the gene matches: 8. The CDR3 extends over 15 amino acids. The DNA for the CDR3 is TGTGCCAGCAGCCTAAGGACTAGAGTTTCCTACGAGCAGTACGTC. Its translation: CASSLRTRVSYEQYV.

CDR3 nucleotides: TGTGCCAGCAGCCCCCGAGGAAGCACAGATACGCAGTATTTT. Translating it yields CASSPRGSTDTQYF. This sequence joins TRBV11-3 and TRBJ2-3, with no clear D. CDR3 size: 14 residues. Germline CDR1 reads SGHNT; CDR2 reads YENEEA. Trimming took off 5 bases at V and 0 bases at J, with 9 bases between the two ends.

This chain uses TRBV5-1 with TRBJ1-1; no reliable D call. The CDR3 totals 13 residues. Germline V lookup: CDR1 SGHRS, CDR2 YFSETQ. The V end lost 5 bases, the J end lost 2 bases, and 10 bases lay between the germline ends. DNA of the CDR3: TGCGCCAGCAGGGGTTCGGGAAACACTGAAGCTTTCTTT. It translates to CASRGSGNTEAFF.

This chain links TRBV19 with TRBJ1-5, with D maybe TRBD1 (6 bases). The CDR3 sequence is 16 residues long. The germline V and J ends were trimmed by 5 bases and 4 bases, with 18 bases remaining between them. Looked up from germline, CDR1 is LNHDA and CDR2 is SQIVND (reference sequence). CDR3 DNA: TGTGCCAGTAGTGCACTGGGAGGGGGTAGGAATCAGCCCCAGCATTTT. Residues: CASSALGGGRNQPQHF.

The rearrangement links TRBV4-3 to TRBJ2-1; the match to TRBD1 covers 10 bases. Germline CDR1 LGHNA, CDR2 YSLEER. This CDR3 comprises 15 residues. V lost 1 base to trimming and J lost 6 bases; unmatched junction nucleotides: 3. This chain's CDR3 is CASSQGQGAPNEQFF. In nucleotides, the CDR3 is TGCGCCAGCAGCCAAGGACAGGGGGCCCCCAATGAGCAGTTCTTC.

The chain has TRBV4-1 and TRBJ1-2; a weak D match, TRBD1 (6 bases). The V end was cut by 0 bases, the J end by 4 bases, with 12 bases between. CDR1 MGHRA and CDR2 YSYEKL come from the germline V gene. The CDR3 extends over 15 amino acids. The CDR3 region is CASSQEQDSLYGYTF. CDR3 in DNA: TGCGCCAGCAGCCAAGAACAGGACAGCCTCTATGGCTACACCTTC.

The chain uses TRBV5-1 and TRBJ2-3; 11 nucleotides agree with TRBD1. The CDR3 has 14 amino acids. With 4 bases clipped from V and 5 bases from J, the junction kept 3 bases outside the gene matches. Per the germline V gene, CDR1 is SGHRS and CDR2 is YFSETQ. CDR3 protein: CASSGDRGEDTQYF. The CDR3 nucleotides are TGCGCCAGCAGCGGGGACAGGGGGGAAGATACGCAGTATTTT.

The CDR3 DNA follows: TGTGCCAGCAGTTCAGGGACAGTCCTAGTGTACGAGCAGTACTTC. Its translation: CASSSGTVLVYEQYF. The chain recombines TRBV28 with TRBJ2-7; TRBD1 aligns across 7 bases. V was clipped by 4 bases and J by 4 bases; unmatched bases: 10. The CDR3 is 15 amino acids. The germline V gene has CDR1 MDHEN and CDR2 SYDVKM.